The 7 T cell receptor beta chains below come from one sample, sequenced in a study of blood T cell repertoires in COVID-19. This table comes from immunoSEQ multiplex PCR, and its TCRdb copy is limited to in-frame clones, with some not included. This sample carries a few hundred thousand clones, around nine tenths of them seen once, and the ten largest clones take roughly 6.2%. The sample comprised peripheral blood. Receptors originate from a man aged 60-69 years who had recovered from COVID-19.

The chain joins TRBV5-4 to TRBJ1-5; D unclear. The germline V and J ends were trimmed by 4 bases and 6 bases, with 11 bases remaining between them. CDR1 SGHNT and CDR2 YYREEE come from the germline V gene (reference sequence). The CDR3 is 13 amino acids. The CDR3 spells CASSAAGSQPQHF. The CDR3, as DNA: TGTGCCAGCAGCGCGGCGGGTAGTCAGCCCCAGCATTTT. Variable domain in full (rest from reference TRBV5-4 and TRBJ1-5): ETGVTQSPTHLIKTRGQQVTLRCSSQSGHNTVSWYQQALGQGPQFIFQYYREEENGRGNFPPRFSGLQFPNYSSELNVNALELDDSALYLCASSAAGSQPQHFGDGTRLSIL.

The chain recombines TRBV7-6 with TRBJ2-2; D is possibly TRBD1 (7 bases). This CDR3 comprises 15 residues. CDR1 is SGHVS and CDR2 is FNYEAQ in the germline V gene. V was shortened by 5 bases and J by 2 bases, with 12 bases between the two germline ends. CDR3 nucleotide sequence: TGTGCCAGCAGCCAGGGGGGCTACAACACCGGGGAGCTGTTTTTT. Residues: CASSQGGYNTGELFF.

The chain couples TRBV28 to TRBJ1-5, with 7 nucleotides matching TRBD1. The germline gives CDR1 MDHEN, CDR2 SYDVKM. The CDR3 loop spans 16 amino acids. V trimming: 3 bases; J trimming: 5 bases; junction bases outside the gene matches: 10. CDR3 residues: CASSFPRQGAHQPQHF. The CDR3 coding sequence is TGTGCCAGCAGTTTCCCCAGACAGGGCGCCCATCAGCCCCAGCATTTT.

V gene TRBV2 combines with J gene TRBJ1-6; TRBD1 might be the D (6 bases). CDR1 is SNHLY, CDR2 FYNNEI, per germline. CDR3 length: 14 residues. V lost 3 bases and J lost 8, with 11 bases in between. CDR3 in amino acids: CASSDEGGDSPLHF. CDR3 bases: TGTGCCAGCAGTGATGAAGGGGGGGATTCACCCCTCCACTTT.

The chain couples TRBV30 to TRBJ2-1, with a tentative D call TRBD1 (5 bases). CDR1 is GTSNPN and CDR2 is SVGIG in the germline V gene (reference sequence). Trimming shortened V by 1 base and J by 6 bases, and 10 bases separated the two germline ends. This CDR3 is built from 13 residues. For the CDR3, the DNA is TGTGCCTGGAGTGGGGTAAGGGGCAATGAGCAGTTCTTC. Translating it yields CAWSGVRGNEQFF.

The J gene is TRBJ2-2, the V gene TRBV6-5; possible D gene TRBD1, 5 bases. The CDR3 is made up of 14 amino acids. Germline V gene data show CDR1 as MNHEY and CDR2 as SVGAGI. V was cut by 6 bases and J by 5 bases, with 13 bases left in between. CDR3 DNA: TGTGCCAGCAGCCAAGGGGTATGGACCGGGGAGCTGTTTTTT. Translating gives CASSQGVWTGELFF.

The chain has TRBV7-9 and TRBJ2-1, with D tentatively TRBD1 (6 bases). The length of the CDR3 is 15 residues. The V and J ends lost 3 bases and 4 bases respectively, with 13 bases between them. Germline V gene lookup returns CDR1 SEHNR and CDR2 FQNEAQ (reference sequence). In DNA, the CDR3 is TGTGCCAGCAGCTTTCTCGTCAGGGGATACAATGAGCAGTTCTTC. It codes for CASSFLVRGYNEQFF. Using reference TRBV7-9 and TRBJ2-1 for the parts outside the CDR3, the full variable domain is DTGVSQNPRHKITKRGQNVTFRCDPISEHNRLYWYRQTLGQGPEFLTYFQNEAQLEKSRLLSDRFSAERPKGSFSTLEIQRTEQGDSAMYLCASSFLVRGYNEQFFGPGTRLTVL.